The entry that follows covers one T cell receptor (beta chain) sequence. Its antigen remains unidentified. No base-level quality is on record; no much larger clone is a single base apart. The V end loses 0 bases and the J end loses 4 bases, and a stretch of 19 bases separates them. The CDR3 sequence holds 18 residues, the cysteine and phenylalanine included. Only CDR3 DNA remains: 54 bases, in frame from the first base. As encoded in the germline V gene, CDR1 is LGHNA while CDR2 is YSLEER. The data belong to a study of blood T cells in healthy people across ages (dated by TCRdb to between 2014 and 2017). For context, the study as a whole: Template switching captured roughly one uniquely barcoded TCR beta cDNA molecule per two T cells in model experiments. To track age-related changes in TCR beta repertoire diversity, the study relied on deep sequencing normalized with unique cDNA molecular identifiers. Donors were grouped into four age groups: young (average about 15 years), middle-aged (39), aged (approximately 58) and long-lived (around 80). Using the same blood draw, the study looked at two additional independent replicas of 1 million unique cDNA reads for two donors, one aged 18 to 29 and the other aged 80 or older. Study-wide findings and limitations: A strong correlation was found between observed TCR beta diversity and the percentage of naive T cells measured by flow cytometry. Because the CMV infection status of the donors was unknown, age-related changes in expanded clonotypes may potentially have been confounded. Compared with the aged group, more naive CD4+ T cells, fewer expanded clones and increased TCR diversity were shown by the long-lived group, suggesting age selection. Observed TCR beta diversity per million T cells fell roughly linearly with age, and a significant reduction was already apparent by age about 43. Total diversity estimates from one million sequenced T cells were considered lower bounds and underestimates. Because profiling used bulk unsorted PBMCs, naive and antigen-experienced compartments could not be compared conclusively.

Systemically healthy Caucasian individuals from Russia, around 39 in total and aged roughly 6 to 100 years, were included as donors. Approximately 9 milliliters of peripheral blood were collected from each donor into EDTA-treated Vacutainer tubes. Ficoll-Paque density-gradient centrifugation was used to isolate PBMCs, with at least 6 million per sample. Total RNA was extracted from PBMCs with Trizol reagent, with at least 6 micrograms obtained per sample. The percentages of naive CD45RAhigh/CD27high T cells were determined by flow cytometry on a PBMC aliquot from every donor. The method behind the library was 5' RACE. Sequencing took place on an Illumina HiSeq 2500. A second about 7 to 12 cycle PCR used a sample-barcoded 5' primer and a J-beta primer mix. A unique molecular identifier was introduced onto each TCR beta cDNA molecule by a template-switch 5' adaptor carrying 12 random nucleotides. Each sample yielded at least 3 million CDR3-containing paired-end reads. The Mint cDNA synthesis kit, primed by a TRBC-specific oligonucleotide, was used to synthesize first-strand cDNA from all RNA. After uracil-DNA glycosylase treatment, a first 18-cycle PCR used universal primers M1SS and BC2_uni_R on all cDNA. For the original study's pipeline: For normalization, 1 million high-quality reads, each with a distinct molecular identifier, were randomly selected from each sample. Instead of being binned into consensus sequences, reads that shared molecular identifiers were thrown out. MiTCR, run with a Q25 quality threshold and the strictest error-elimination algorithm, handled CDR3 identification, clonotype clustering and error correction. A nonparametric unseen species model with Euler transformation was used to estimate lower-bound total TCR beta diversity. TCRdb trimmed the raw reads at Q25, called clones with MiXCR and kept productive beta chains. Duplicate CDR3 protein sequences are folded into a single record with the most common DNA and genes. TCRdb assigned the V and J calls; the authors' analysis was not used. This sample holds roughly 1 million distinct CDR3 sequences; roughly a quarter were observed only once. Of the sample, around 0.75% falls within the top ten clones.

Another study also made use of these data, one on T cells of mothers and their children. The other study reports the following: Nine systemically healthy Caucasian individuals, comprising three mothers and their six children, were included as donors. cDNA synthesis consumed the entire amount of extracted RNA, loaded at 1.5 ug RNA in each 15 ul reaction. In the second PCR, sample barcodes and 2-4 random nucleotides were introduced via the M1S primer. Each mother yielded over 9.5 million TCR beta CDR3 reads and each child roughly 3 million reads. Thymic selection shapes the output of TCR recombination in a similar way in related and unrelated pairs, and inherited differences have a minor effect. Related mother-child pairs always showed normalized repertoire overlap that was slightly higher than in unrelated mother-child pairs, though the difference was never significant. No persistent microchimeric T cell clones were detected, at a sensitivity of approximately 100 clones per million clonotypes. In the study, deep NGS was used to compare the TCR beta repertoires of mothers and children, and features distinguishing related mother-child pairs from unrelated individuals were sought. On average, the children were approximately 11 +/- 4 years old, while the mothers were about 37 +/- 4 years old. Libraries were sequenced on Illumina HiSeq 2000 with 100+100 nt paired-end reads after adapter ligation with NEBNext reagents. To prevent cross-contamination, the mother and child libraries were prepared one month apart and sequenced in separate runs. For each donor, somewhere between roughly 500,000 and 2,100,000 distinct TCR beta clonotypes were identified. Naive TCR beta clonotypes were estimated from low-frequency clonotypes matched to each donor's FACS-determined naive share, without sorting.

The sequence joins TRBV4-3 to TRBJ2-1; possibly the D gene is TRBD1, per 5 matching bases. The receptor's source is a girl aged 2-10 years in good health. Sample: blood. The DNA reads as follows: TGCGCCAGCAGCCAAGAAAGGTCGACTGGGGCCCCTTACAATGAGCAGTTCTTC. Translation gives CASSQERSTGAPYNEQFF.